These 24 T cell receptor beta chains were sequenced from one sample in a study of long-term antiretroviral therapy in people with HIV. It was version v3.0 of the immunoSEQ assay that was run at survey level. The repertoire was sequenced with immunoSEQ multiplex PCR; TCRdb's copy has only in-frame clones and lacks some. The sample contains around 24,000 clones, around 83% of which appear only once. The sequences come from unsorted PBMCs, collected 0.4 years after starting antiretroviral therapy. Every receptor here comes from a man over 45 with HIV.

This chain links TRBV5-1 with TRBJ1-5; D is unclear. The length of the CDR3 is 9 residues. Germline assignment: CDR1 SGHRS and CDR2 YFSETQ. V lost 10 bases, J lost 4 bases, and 3 bases lay in between. The CDR3 DNA reads as TGCGCCGGGAATCAGCCCCAGCATTTT. It is translated as CAGNQPQHF.

The chain couples TRBV29-1 to TRBJ1-2, with 9 bases lining up with TRBD1. The germline gives CDR1 SQVTM, CDR2 ANQGSEA. The CDR3 covers 13 residues. The V segment lost 5 bases and the J segment 5 bases; nucleotides outside the gene matches: 6. The CDR3 DNA follows: TGCAGCGTTCAAGCTGGACAGGGGTATGGCTACACCTTC. The encoded protein is CSVQAGQGYGYTF.

In this sample, this clone turned up a few times. The V and J genes are TRBV2 and TRBJ1-2; TRBD1 is a possible D gene (5 bases). The CDR3 runs 14 residues. V was trimmed by 2 bases and J by 6 bases, leaving 13 bases between them. Germline CDR1 reads SNHLY; CDR2 reads FYNNEI. The CDR3 protein is CASSELNGGDGYTF. The CDR3 DNA follows: TGTGCCAGCAGTGAATTGAACGGGGGGGATGGCTACACCTTC.

The chain carries TRBV6-5 and TRBJ2-2; maybe TRBD1 (5 bases). The V and J ends lost 3 bases and 3 bases respectively, with 8 bases between them. The CDR3 is made up of 14 amino acids. Germline V lookup: CDR1 MNHEY, CDR2 SVGAGI. The CDR3 loop is CASSYQGDTGELFF. The CDR3 DNA sequence: TGTGCCAGCAGTTATCAGGGTGACACCGGGGAGCTGTTTTTT.

Of note for this clone: Within the sample, other DNA sequences also encode this same CDR3. V gene TRBV18 combines with J gene TRBJ1-2; D is undetermined. CDR1 KGHSH and CDR2 LQKENI come from the germline V gene. The length of the CDR3 is 13 residues. Trimming left V 2 bases short and J 4 bases short, with 8 bases between. The CDR3 region has the DNA TGTGCCAGCTCACCAGGAGCAGGCTATGGCTACACCTTC. As protein: CASSPGAGYGYTF.

This chain uses TRBV29-1 with TRBJ1-1, with 7 bases identical to TRBD1. In germline, CDR1 is SQVTM, CDR2 ANQGSEA. Losses at the gene ends were 7 bases for V and 4 bases for J; bases not matched to a gene: 12. The CDR3 has 14 amino acids. This chain's CDR3 is CSAQGQIYGTEAFF. The CDR3 bases are TGCAGCGCCCAGGGACAGATCTACGGCACTGAAGCTTTCTTT. The whole variable domain, remainder taken from reference TRBV29-1 and TRBJ1-1, is SAVISQKPSRDICQRGTSLTIQCQVDSQVTMMFWYRQQPGQSLTLIATANQGSEATYESGFVIDKFPISRPNLTFSTLTVSNMSPEDSSIYLCSAQGQIYGTEAFFGQGTRLTVV.

This rearrangement joins TRBV10-3 to TRBJ1-2; the match to TRBD1 covers 8 bases. This CDR3 spans 12 amino acids. Germline V gives CDR1 ENHRY, CDR2 SYGVKD. V lost 8 bases, J lost 6 bases, and 5 bases stayed unmatched. The CDR3 protein is CAIPAGGHGYTF. The CDR3, as DNA: TGTGCCATCCCGGCAGGGGGCCATGGCTACACCTTC.

The chain uses TRBV7-3 and TRBJ2-7, with unresolved D. The germline gives CDR1 SGHTA, CDR2 FQGTGA. The CDR3 is 13 residues long. V lost 3 bases to trimming and J lost 1 base, with 7 bases between them. The CDR3 nucleotides read TGTGCCAGCAGCTTCGGCAGTTCCTACGAGCAGTACTTC. This encodes CASSFGSSYEQYF.

Written as DNA, the CDR3 is TGTGCCAGCAGTTTAAGGAGGCAGGCCACCTACGAGCAGTACTTC. This gives the protein CASSLRRQATYEQYF. This sequence joins TRBV27 and TRBJ2-7, with a tentative D call TRBD2 (5 bases). This CDR3 contains 15 residues. The V and J ends lost 2 bases and 2 bases respectively, with 13 bases between them. Germline V lookup: CDR1 MNHEY, CDR2 SMNVEV (reference sequence).

The J gene is TRBJ1-2, the V gene TRBV5-6, with unresolved D. V was trimmed by 0 bases and J by 7 bases, leaving 16 bases between them. Germline V gene sequence: CDR1 SGHDT, CDR2 YYEEEE. CDR3 length: 15 residues. For the CDR3, the DNA is TGTGCCAGCAGCTTGGAGAGACGGGCAACAGCTGGCTACACCTTC. Translation gives CASSLERRATAGYTF.

The rearrangement uses TRBV4-1 and TRBJ1-3, with D possibly matching TRBD1 (5 bases). Trimming took off 3 bases at V and 4 bases at J, with 16 bases between the two ends. Germline V CDR1 and CDR2: MGHRA, YSYEKL. The length of the CDR3 is 16 residues. CDR3 sequence: CASSQHTLTAGNTIYF. The CDR3 DNA reads TGCGCCAGCAGCCAGCATACGTTGACAGCCGGAAACACCATATATTTT.

J is TRBJ2-5 and V is TRBV18; D is ambiguous. CDR1 KGHSH and CDR2 LQKENI come from the germline V gene. The CDR3 covers 14 residues. Trimming shortened V by 0 bases and J by 2 bases, and 7 bases separated the two germline ends. CDR3 sequence: CASSPPSSQETQYF. CDR3 sequence (DNA): TGTGCCAGCTCACCACCGAGCAGTCAAGAGACCCAGTACTTC.

The chain joins TRBV6-6 to TRBJ1-2; possibly TRBD1 for D (6 bases). The CDR3 sequence is 15 residues long. V dropped 7 bases and J dropped 6 bases, with 21 bases sitting between them. From germline, CDR1 is MNHNY and CDR2 SVGAGI (reference sequence). The CDR3 protein is CASTAVGGAIHGYTF. The CDR3 nucleotides read TGTGCCAGCACCGCGGTTGGGGGGGCCATCCATGGCTACACCTTC.

This chain uses TRBV7-2 with TRBJ1-5; D is unresolved. V shed 1 base and J shed 3 bases, with 10 bases lying between them. Germline V gene lookup returns CDR1 SGHTA and CDR2 FQGNSA. The CDR3 covers 15 residues. CDR3 sequence: CASSLDQANNQPQHF. For the CDR3, the DNA is TGTGCCAGCAGCTTAGACCAGGCGAACAATCAGCCCCAGCATTTT.

The CDR3 is CASSQAPTGTSVEQYF. The CDR3 region has the DNA TGCGCCAGCAGCCAAGCCCCGACAGGGACGTCGGTCGAGCAGTACTTC. V usage is TRBV4-3 and J usage is TRBJ2-7; 7 bases are a match to TRBD1. Germline trimming cut 1 base from V and 6 bases from J; bases unmatched to any gene: 12. The CDR3 runs 16 residues. From germline, CDR1 is LGHNA and CDR2 YSLEER.

The chain has TRBV5-1 and TRBJ1-2; no clear D gene. The CDR3 is 13 residues long. Germline V gene lookup returns CDR1 SGHRS and CDR2 YFSETQ. The V end lost 0 bases, the J end lost 4 bases, and 7 bases lay between the germline ends. The CDR3 protein is CASSLGPSYGYTF. CDR3 in DNA: TGCGCCAGCAGCTTGGGACCCTCCTATGGCTACACCTTC.

The chain recombines TRBV27 with TRBJ2-5; D gene unclear. Trimming removed 2 bases from V and 0 bases from J, with 10 bases in between. CDR1 is MNHEY, CDR2 SMNVEV, per germline (reference sequence). This CDR3 has 15 residues. The CDR3 nucleotides are TGTGCCAGCAGTTTACTGCCCCCGTACCAAGAGACCCAGTACTTC. Residues: CASSLLPPYQETQYF.

This sequence joins TRBV5-1 and TRBJ1-3; D might be TRBD1 (6 bases). CDR1 is SGHRS and CDR2 is YFSETQ in the germline V gene. Trimming cost V 5 bases and J 4 bases, with 10 bases left between them. The CDR3 contains 13 residues. CDR3 in DNA: TGCGCCAGCAGACAGGGAGCAGGAAACACCATATATTTT. Its translation: CASRQGAGNTIYF.

V is TRBV28 and J is TRBJ1-5; D might be TRBD1 (5 bases). This CDR3 comprises 15 residues. CDR1 and CDR2 from the germline V gene are MDHEN and SYDVKM. Trimming took off 8 bases at V and 3 bases at J, with 17 bases between the two ends. CDR3 nucleotides: TGTGCCAGCCTAGTCGGGGCGGAGGACAATCAGCCCCAGCATTTT. It translates to CASLVGAEDNQPQHF.

This clone was seen just once. This chain joins TRBV7-2 and TRBJ2-7, with D possibly being TRBD1 (6 bases). V lost 4 bases and J 0 bases, leaving 7 bases between the germline ends. The CDR3 length is 13 residues. Germline CDR1 SGHTA, CDR2 FQGNSA. CDR3 region: CASSSDSSYEQYF. CDR3 nucleotides: TGTGCCAGCAGCTCGGACAGCTCCTACGAGCAGTACTTC.

This clone turned up a few times. This rearrangement joins TRBV28 to TRBJ1-5; D gene uncertain. Germline V lookup: CDR1 MDHEN, CDR2 SYDVKM. V was trimmed by 7 bases and J by 3 bases, leaving 1 base between them. The CDR3 sequence is 10 residues long. The CDR3 sequence is CASNNQPQHF. The CDR3 DNA follows: TGTGCCAGCAACAATCAGCCCCAGCATTTT. The whole variable domain, remainder taken from reference TRBV28 and TRBJ1-5, is DVKVTQSSRYLVKRTGEKVFLECVQDMDHENMFWYRQDPGLGLRLIYFSYDVKMKEKGDIPEGYSVSREKKERFSLILESASTNQTSMYLCASNNQPQHFGDGTRLSIL.

The chain has TRBV27 and TRBJ1-5; 7 bases map to TRBD1. The CDR3 runs to 15 residues. V lost 7 bases to trimming and J lost 6 bases; unmatched junction nucleotides: 12. Germline V gives CDR1 MNHEY, CDR2 SMNVEV (reference sequence). The CDR3 DNA reads TGTGCCAGCATCGCCGACAGGGAGCTCGGTCAGCCCCAGCATTTT. It codes for CASIADRELGQPQHF.

The rearrangement joins TRBV27 to TRBJ2-7; the D is unclear. Germline V gives CDR1 MNHEY, CDR2 SMNVEV (reference sequence). The length of the CDR3 is 12 residues. V was shortened by 1 base and J by 3 bases, with 4 bases between the two germline ends. The CDR3 DNA sequence: TGTGCCAGCAGTTTATTAAGCTACGAGCAGTACTTC. It yields the protein CASSLLSYEQYF.

The chain recombines TRBV30 with TRBJ1-5, with TRBD1 matching 9 bases. The CDR3 sequence is 15 residues long. Germline lookup yields CDR1 GTSNPN and CDR2 SVGIG (reference sequence). Trimming cost V 2 bases and J 6 bases; bases outside gene matches: 8. CDR3 loop: CAWSPDRGGGQPQHF. The CDR3 coding sequence is TGTGCCTGGAGTCCCGACAGGGGGGGTGGTCAGCCCCAGCATTTT.